The 23 T cell receptor beta chains below come from one sample, sequenced in a study of shared clonotypes between healthy human individuals. CD45RO-negative cells were positively selected for CCR7, leaving out terminally differentiated effector memory CD45RA+ cells. Clones were sequenced by immunoSEQ multiplex PCR, and TCRdb holds only the in-frame ones, with some missing. Among about 2.1 million clones, 90% to 95% were seen once, and the ten largest hold more than 1.5%. The sample consisted of naive CD8+ T cells from PBMCs. These receptors originate from a man younger than 35 in good health. Some clones in this sample may be carry-over from other donors' samples.

The CDR3 DNA follows: TGTGCCAGCAGCCCCCGCCTAAACAATGAGCAGTTCTTC. Translation: CASSPRLNNEQFF. The V and J genes are TRBV28 and TRBJ2-1; D remains unclear. CDR3 length: 13 amino acids. The V gene's germline CDR1 is MDHEN and CDR2 SYDVKM. V lost 6 bases and J 5 bases, leaving 11 bases between the germline ends.

The V and J genes are TRBV7-2 and TRBJ1-1, with 10 bases identical to TRBD1. CDR3 length equals 15 residues. The germline CDR1 and CDR2 sequences are SGHTA and FQGNSA. Trimming took 5 bases from V and 4 from J; bases not matched to a gene: 7. This CDR3 reads CASSGHRDRGTEAFF. CDR3 in DNA: TGTGCCAGCAGCGGACACCGGGACAGGGGCACTGAAGCTTTCTTT.

The rearrangement uses TRBV20-1 and TRBJ2-1; D is possibly TRBD2 (6 bases). The length of the CDR3 is 11 residues. The germline CDR1 and CDR2 sequences are DFQATT and SNEGSKA (reference sequence). Trimming took off 1 base at V and 8 bases at J, with 6 bases between the two ends. This CDR3 reads CSARGGDEQFF. DNA of the CDR3: TGCAGTGCTAGAGGGGGGGATGAGCAGTTCTTC.

V gene TRBV28 combines with J gene TRBJ2-1; perhaps TRBD2 as D (6 bases). Germline CDR1 MDHEN, CDR2 SYDVKM. The V end lost 5 bases, the J end lost 5 bases, and 16 bases lay between the germline ends. The CDR3 sequence is 15 residues long. DNA of the CDR3: TGTGCCAGCAGTCGCTCCGGGACTGCAAACAATGAGCAGTTCTTC. It encodes CASSRSGTANNEQFF.

J is TRBJ1-5 and V is TRBV27, with D perhaps TRBD1 (5 bases). Per germline, CDR1 MNHEY and CDR2 SMNVEV (reference sequence). CDR3 length: 16 residues. Trimming shortened V by 0 bases and J by 0 bases, and 9 bases separated the two germline ends. The CDR3 DNA follows: TGTGCCAGCAGTTTATCGGGACGGATTAGCAATCAGCCCCAGCATTTT. Protein sequence: CASSLSGRISNQPQHF.

The chain recombines TRBV4-1 with TRBJ1-2, with D uncertain. Between the trimmed V and J ends, which lost 1 base and 1 base, there was a span of 7 bases. CDR1 and CDR2 (germline): MGHRA, YSYEKL. The CDR3 is 14 amino acids. The CDR3 coding sequence is TGCGCCAGCAGCCAAGCTTTTGGTAACTATGGCTACACCTTC. This codes for CASSQAFGNYGYTF.

CDR3 DNA: TGTGCCAGCAACACCCGGGGGAGCGGGACCTACGAGCAGTACTTC. Translating it yields CASNTRGSGTYEQYF. The chain couples TRBV7-8 to TRBJ2-7; 7 bases are a match to TRBD2. Germline CDR1 is SGHVS and CDR2 is FQNEAQ. The CDR3 contains 15 residues. J lost 2 bases, V lost 7 bases, and 11 bases had no gene match.

This clone is a singleton in its sample. The sample contains more than one DNA sequence encoding this CDR3. V and J are TRBV11-2 and TRBJ2-1; the D is unclear. Germline values: CDR1 SGHAT, CDR2 FQNNGV. The CDR3 is 14 residues long. Trimming cost V 1 base and J 0 bases, with 4 bases left between them. The CDR3 DNA reads as TGTGCCAGCAGCTTAGGCGGCTCCTACAATGAGCAGTTCTTC. It codes for CASSLGGSYNEQFF.

The chain links TRBV4-2 to TRBJ1-1; a weak D match, TRBD1 (6 bases). V lost 3 bases and J lost 2, with 13 bases in between. CDR1 is LGHNA and CDR2 is YNFKEQ in the germline V gene. The CDR3 loop spans 15 amino acids. The CDR3 region has the DNA TGTGCCAGCAGCCAGCTTCTCGGGGGCAACACTGAAGCTTTCTTT. Translation: CASSQLLGGNTEAFF.

The rearrangement joins TRBV7-3 to TRBJ1-1; 9 bases map to TRBD1. The CDR3 has 15 amino acids. Trimming removed 5 bases from V and 3 bases from J; junction bases left unmatched: 7. Germline loops: CDR1 SGHTA, CDR2 FQGTGA. The CDR3 sequence: CASSLGTGRDTEAFF. The CDR3 DNA reads as TGTGCCAGCAGCCTGGGGACAGGGAGGGACACTGAAGCTTTCTTT.

About this clone itself: Within the sample, other DNA sequences also encode this same CDR3. The chain employs TRBV7-8 and TRBJ1-1, with 7 bases fitting TRBD1. After removal of 2 bases from V and 0 bases from J, the junction contained 3 bases not matched to a gene. Germline lookup yields CDR1 SGHVS and CDR2 FQNEAQ. The CDR3 runs to 15 residues. In nucleotides, the CDR3 is TGTGCCAGCAGCTTACTAAGGGGGCTGAACACTGAAGCTTTCTTT. This codes for CASSLLRGLNTEAFF.

The chain joins TRBV6-5 to TRBJ2-7, with 11 bases lining up with TRBD2. The J segment lost 3 bases and the V segment lost 0 bases, leaving 4 bases of the junction unmatched. This CDR3 is 16 amino acids long. CDR1 and CDR2 (germline): MNHEY, SVGAGI. The CDR3 loop reads CASSYSRTSGHYEQYF. CDR3 nucleotide sequence: TGTGCCAGCAGTTACTCCCGGACTAGCGGGCACTACGAGCAGTACTTC.

The chain combines TRBV28 with TRBJ1-5; D is uncertain. The CDR3 runs 15 residues. Trimming cost V 6 bases and J 0 bases, with 12 bases left between them. Germline V lookup: CDR1 MDHEN, CDR2 SYDVKM. The CDR3 protein is CASRATASSNQPQHF. DNA of the CDR3: TGTGCCAGCAGGGCGACGGCATCTAGCAATCAGCCCCAGCATTTT. Looking up the rest from reference TRBV28 and TRBJ1-5 gives the full variable domain: DVKVTQSSRYLVKRTGEKVFLECVQDMDHENMFWYRQDPGLGLRLIYFSYDVKMKEKGDIPEGYSVSREKKERFSLILESASTNQTSMYLCASRATASSNQPQHFGDGTRLSIL.

The chain combines TRBV12-1 with TRBJ2-1; the table's D call of TRBD2 was not tested on the DNA. TRBV12-1 is a known pseudogene. The CDR3 covers 16 residues. The CDR3 loop is CASSFRLAGPYNEQFF. CDR3 coding DNA: TGTGCCAGCAGCTTCAGACTAGCGGGTCCCTACAATGAGCAGTTCTTC.

The chain couples TRBV15 to TRBJ2-7; 7 bases are a match to TRBD1. The germline V gene encodes CDR1 LNHNV and CDR2 YYDKDF (reference sequence). The junction had 14 bases not matched to a gene; V was cut back by 0 bases and J by 3 bases. This CDR3 is 18 amino acids long. CDR3 DNA: TGTGCCACCAGCAGAGATCTCCTTAGGGGGCTAGACGGCTACGAGCAGTACTTC. This sequence encodes CATSRDLLRGLDGYEQYF.

This chain links TRBV27 with TRBJ1-2; 7 bases align to TRBD1. Germline V CDR1 and CDR2: MNHEY, SMNVEV (reference sequence). V shed 2 bases and J 4 bases; nucleotides not matched to a gene: 4. This CDR3 has 14 residues. CDR3 DNA sequence: TGTGCCAGCAGTTTAAATCAGGGGGGCTATGGCTACACCTTC. Amino acid sequence: CASSLNQGGYGYTF.

The chain is built from TRBV11-2 and TRBJ1-2; 7 nucleotides line up with TRBD1. CDR1 and CDR2 (germline): SGHAT, FQNNGV. Unmatched junction bases numbered 16, after V lost 5 bases and J lost 7 bases. The CDR3 extends over 16 amino acids. The CDR3 DNA follows: TGTGCCAGCAGCCAGTCCCCCCCGACAGGGAGGGGTGGCTACACCTTC. This sequence encodes CASSQSPPTGRGGYTF.

This clone appeared a single time. The J gene is TRBJ2-4, the V gene TRBV28; possible D gene TRBD1, 7 bases. The V gene's germline CDR1 is MDHEN and CDR2 SYDVKM. This CDR3 has 16 amino acids. V was cut by 1 base and J by 8 bases, with 18 bases left in between. The CDR3 bases are TGTGCCAGCAGTTTATCGTGGACAGGAGGAGGGGACATTCAGTACTTC. It yields the protein CASSLSWTGGGDIQYF.

The chain employs TRBV10-3 and TRBJ1-1; no clear D gene. CDR1 ENHRY and CDR2 SYGVKD come from the germline V gene. The CDR3 sequence is 12 residues long. Deletions cut 3 bases from V and 7 bases from J, with 9 bases between. CDR3 residues: CAISESVHEAFF. The CDR3 DNA follows: TGTGCCATCAGTGAATCCGTGCATGAAGCTTTCTTT.

V is TRBV10-3 and J is TRBJ2-5; tentatively, D is TRBD1 or TRBD2 (5 bases each). V lost 3 bases, J lost 5 bases, and 19 bases lay in between. Germline V gene lookup returns CDR1 ENHRY and CDR2 SYGVKD. The CDR3 length is 16 residues. The CDR3 protein is CAISDLDGAPGETQYF. The CDR3 DNA reads as TGTGCCATCAGTGATCTGGACGGGGCCCCCGGGGAGACCCAGTACTTC.

The chain couples TRBV5-4 to TRBJ1-4; D is perhaps TRBD1 (6 bases). Trimming cost V 4 bases and J 3 bases, with 13 bases left between them. Germline lookup yields CDR1 SGHNT and CDR2 YYREEE (reference sequence). The CDR3 length is 15 residues. CDR3 protein: CASSPRGGANEKLFF. CDR3 in DNA: TGTGCCAGCAGCCCGAGGGGGGGAGCTAATGAAAAACTGTTTTTT.

The CDR3 nucleotides are TGTGCCAGCAGCCAGCTAGCGGGACTTTCCTACGAGCAGTACTTC. As protein: CASSQLAGLSYEQYF. V is TRBV4-2 and J is TRBJ2-7, with 9 nucleotides matching TRBD2. Germline CDR1 is LGHNA and CDR2 is YNFKEQ. J lost 1 base, V lost 3 bases, and 4 bases had no gene match. The CDR3 contains 15 residues.

The J gene is TRBJ2-3, the V gene TRBV10-3, with D maybe TRBD1 (5 bases). The CDR3 is 16 amino acids. Germline CDR1 and CDR2: ENHRY and SYGVKD. Trimming left V 3 bases short and J 7 bases short, with 20 bases between. The CDR3 is CAISDPQVKIAYTQYF. CDR3 coding DNA: TGTGCCATCAGTGACCCACAGGTGAAGATCGCCTATACGCAGTATTTT.